Many counts were recorded for the clone carrying this T cell receptor (beta chain). From about 400 ng of RNA, a library with molecular barcoded alpha/delta and beta/gamma adaptors was made. Using its own MiXCR run on the reads, TCRdb lists one record per CDR3 protein. Altogether over 35,000 distinct CDR3 sequences are present, about an eighth being singletons, with the ten largest covering about 38%. The CDR3 covers 11 residues. Germline CDR1 and CDR2: SGHDT and YYEEEE. Trimming removed 3 bases from V and 6 bases from J, with 6 bases in between. The data belong to a study of read filtering for tumor transcriptome and immune sequencing.

This chain connects TRBV5-6 to TRBJ1-2; D ambiguous. The sample was a population of CD138-negative cells sorted from bone marrow. The receptor was isolated from a donor at least 40 years old with multiple myeloma. The CDR3 sequence is CASSSTDGYTF. As DNA, the CDR3 is TGTGCCAGCAGCTCGACCGATGGCTACACCTTC. The full variable domain, rest sourced from reference TRBV5-6 and TRBJ1-2, is DAGVTQSPTHLIKTRGQQVTLRCSPKSGHDTVSWYQQALGQGPQFIFQYYEEEERQRGNFPDRFSGHQFPNYSSELNVNALLLGDSALYLCASSSTDGYTFGSGTRLTVV.